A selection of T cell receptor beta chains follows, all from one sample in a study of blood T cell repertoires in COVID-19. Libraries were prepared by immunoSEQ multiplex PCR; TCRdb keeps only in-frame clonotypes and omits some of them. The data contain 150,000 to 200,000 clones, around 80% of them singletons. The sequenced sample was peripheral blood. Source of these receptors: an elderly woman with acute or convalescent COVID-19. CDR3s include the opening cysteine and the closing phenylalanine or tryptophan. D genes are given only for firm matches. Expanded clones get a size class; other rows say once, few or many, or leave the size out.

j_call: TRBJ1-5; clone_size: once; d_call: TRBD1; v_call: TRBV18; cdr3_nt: TGTGCCAGCTCACTCTATACTCGACAGGGGGTGGGAAGCAATCAGCCCCAGCATTTT; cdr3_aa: CASSLYTRQGVGSNQPQHF
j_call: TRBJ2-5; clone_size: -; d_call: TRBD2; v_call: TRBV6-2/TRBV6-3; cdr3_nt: TGTGCCAGCAGTTACCCGACTAGCGGGGGGCCTTCGACCCAAGAGACCCAGTACTTC; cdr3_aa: CASSYPTSGGPSTQETQYF
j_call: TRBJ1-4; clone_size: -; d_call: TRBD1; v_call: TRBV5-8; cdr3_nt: TGTGCCACCGGGACAGGGGGTAAGGAAAAACTGTTTTTT; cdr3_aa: CATGTGGKEKLFF
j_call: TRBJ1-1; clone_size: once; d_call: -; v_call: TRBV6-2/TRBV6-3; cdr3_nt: TGTGCCAGCACCCCGGTCCCTGACAGGAACACTGAAGCTTTCTTT; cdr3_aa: CASTPVPDRNTEAFF
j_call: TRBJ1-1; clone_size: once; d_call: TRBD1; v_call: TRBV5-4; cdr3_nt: TGTGCCAGCAGCTTGAGCCCCCCGACAGGGGTGGGCACTGAAGCTTTCTTT; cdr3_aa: CASSLSPPTGVGTEAFF
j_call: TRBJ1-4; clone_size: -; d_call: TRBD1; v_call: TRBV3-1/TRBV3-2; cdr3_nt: TGTGCCAGCAGCCAAGGACAGGGTTCAAATGAAAAACTGTTTTTT; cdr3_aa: CASSQGQGSNEKLFF
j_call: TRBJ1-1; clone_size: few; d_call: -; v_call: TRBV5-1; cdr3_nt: TGCGCCAGCAGCCCAGAAGTAGCGAACACTGAAGCTTTCTTT; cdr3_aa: CASSPEVANTEAFF
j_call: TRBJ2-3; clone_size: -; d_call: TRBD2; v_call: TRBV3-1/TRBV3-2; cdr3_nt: TGTGCCAGCAGCCCAGTAGCGGGGGGCACAGATACGCAGTATTTT; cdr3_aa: CASSPVAGGTDTQYF
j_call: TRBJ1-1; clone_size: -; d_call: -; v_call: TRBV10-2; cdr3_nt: TGCGCCAGCAGTGAGTCTCATCCGGGGTTGCAATCTGGTTCTGAAGCTTTCTTT; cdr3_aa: CASSESHPGLQSGSEAFF
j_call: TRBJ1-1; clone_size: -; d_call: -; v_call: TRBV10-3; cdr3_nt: TGTGCCATCAGGGGGATAGAGGGGGTGAACACTGAAGCTTTCTTT; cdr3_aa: CAIRGIEGVNTEAFF
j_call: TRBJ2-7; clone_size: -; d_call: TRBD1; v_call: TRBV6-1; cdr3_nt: TGTGCCAGCAGCGAAGGACAGGGGCGCGAGCAGTACTTC; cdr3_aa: CASSEGQGREQYF
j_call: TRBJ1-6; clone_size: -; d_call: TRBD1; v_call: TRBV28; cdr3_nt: TGTGCCACCACGACAGGGAGTAAGAATTCACCCCTCCACTTT; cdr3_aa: CATTTGSKNSPLHF
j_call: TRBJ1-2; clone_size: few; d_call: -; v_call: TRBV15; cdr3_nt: TGTGCCACCAGCCGCAGGGGATCTAACTATGGCTACACCTTC; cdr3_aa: CATSRRGSNYGYTF
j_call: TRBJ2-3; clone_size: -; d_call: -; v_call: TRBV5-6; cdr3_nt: TGTGCCAGCAGAAAGGACTCCGGAGATACGCAGTATTTT; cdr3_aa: CASRKDSGDTQYF
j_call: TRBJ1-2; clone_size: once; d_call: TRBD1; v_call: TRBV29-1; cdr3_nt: TGCAGCGTTGAGGACAGGGCTCAGGGCTACACCTTC; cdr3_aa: CSVEDRAQGYTF
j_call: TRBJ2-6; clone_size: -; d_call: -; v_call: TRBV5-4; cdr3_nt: TGTGCCAGCAGCTTGGGGGCGAGCTCTGGGGCCAACGTCCTGACTTTC; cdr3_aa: CASSLGASSGANVLTF
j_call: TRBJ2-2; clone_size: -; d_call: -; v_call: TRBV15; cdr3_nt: TGTGCCACCAGCAGAGACAGGGTCCAGACCGGGGAGCTGTTTTTT; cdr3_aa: CATSRDRVQTGELFF
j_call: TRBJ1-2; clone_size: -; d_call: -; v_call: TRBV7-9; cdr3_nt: TGTGCCAGCAGCTTAGCCCGCTTCGGTGGCTACACCTTC; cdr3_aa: CASSLARFGGYTF
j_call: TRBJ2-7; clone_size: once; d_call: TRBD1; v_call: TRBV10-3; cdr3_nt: TGTGCCATCAGTAACCTCCCGGGACAGGATCGGCAGTACTTC; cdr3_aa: CAISNLPGQDRQYF
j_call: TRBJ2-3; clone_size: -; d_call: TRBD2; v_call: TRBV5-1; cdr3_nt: TGCGCCAGCAGCCGCTTTGCGGGGGACACAGATACGCAGTATTTT; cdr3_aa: CASSRFAGDTDTQYF
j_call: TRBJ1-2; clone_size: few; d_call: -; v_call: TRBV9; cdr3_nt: TGTGCCAGCAGCGTAGGGGCATACACCCCGTATGGCTACACCTTC; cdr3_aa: CASSVGAYTPYGYTF
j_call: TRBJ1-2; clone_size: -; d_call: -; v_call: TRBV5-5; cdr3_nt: TGTGCCAGCAGCCCGAACAGCTATGGCTACACCTTC; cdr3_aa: CASSPNSYGYTF
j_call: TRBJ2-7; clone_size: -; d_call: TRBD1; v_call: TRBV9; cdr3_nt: TGTGCCAGCAGCCCCAGGGACAGGTCCTACGAGCAGTACTTC; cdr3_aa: CASSPRDRSYEQYF
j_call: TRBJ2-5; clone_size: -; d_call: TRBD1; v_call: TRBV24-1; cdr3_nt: TGTGCCACCAGTGACCCGACAGGGGTTCAGATCCAAGAGACCCAGTACTTC; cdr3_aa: CATSDPTGVQIQETQYF
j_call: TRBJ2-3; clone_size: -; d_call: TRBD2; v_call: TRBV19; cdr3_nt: TGTGCCAGTAGTATAAAGCCGGGACTAGCGGGGGGGGAACCACCACCAGATACGCAGTATTTT; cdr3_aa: CASSIKPGLAGGEPPPDTQYF
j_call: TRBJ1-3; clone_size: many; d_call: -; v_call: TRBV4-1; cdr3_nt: TGCGCCAGCAGCCAAGATCGGGTCACCGGAGGAAACACCATATATTTT; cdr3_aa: CASSQDRVTGGNTIYF
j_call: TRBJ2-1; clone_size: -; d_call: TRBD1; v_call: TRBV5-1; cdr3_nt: TGCGCCAGCAGCGTAACAGGGGGGTTCTACAATGAGCAGTTCTTC; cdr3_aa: CASSVTGGFYNEQFF
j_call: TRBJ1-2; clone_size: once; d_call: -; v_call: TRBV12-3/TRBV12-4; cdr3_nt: TGTGCCAGCAGCTTTGACTCGGTAACTGGCTACACCTTC; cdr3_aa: CASSFDSVTGYTF
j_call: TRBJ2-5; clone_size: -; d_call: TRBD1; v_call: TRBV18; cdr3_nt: TGTGCCAGCTCTCTGGACAGGGGGCCTCAAGAGACCCAGTACTTC; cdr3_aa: CASSLDRGPQETQYF
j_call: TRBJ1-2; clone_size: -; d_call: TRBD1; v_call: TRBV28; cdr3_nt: TGTGCCAGCACCGAGGACAGGGGGCGCACAATTAACTATGGCTACACCTTC; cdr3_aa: CASTEDRGRTINYGYTF
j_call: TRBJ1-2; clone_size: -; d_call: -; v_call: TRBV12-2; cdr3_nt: TGTGCAAGTCGCAGGGAGAAATCGGGACAGGGAGGAAACTCTAACTATGGCTACACCTTC; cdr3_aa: CASRREKSGQGGNSNYGYTF
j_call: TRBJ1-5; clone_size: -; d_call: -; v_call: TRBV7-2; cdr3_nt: TGTGCCAGCAGCCAAGTTGTGGGGGCCCTGAATCAGCCCCAGCATTTT; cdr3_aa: CASSQVVGALNQPQHF
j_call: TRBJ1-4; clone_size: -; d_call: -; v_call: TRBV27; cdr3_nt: TGTGCCAGCAGTTTATGGAGGTCTAATGAAAAACTGTTTTTT; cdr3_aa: CASSLWRSNEKLFF
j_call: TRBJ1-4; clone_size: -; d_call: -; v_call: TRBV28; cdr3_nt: TGTGCCAGCAGGACAGGAACTAATGAAAAACTGTTTTTT; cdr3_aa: CASRTGTNEKLFF
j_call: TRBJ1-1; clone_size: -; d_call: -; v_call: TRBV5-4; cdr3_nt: TGTGCCAGCAGCTACCCAGGGTTGGGCACTGAAGCTTTCTTT; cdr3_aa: CASSYPGLGTEAFF
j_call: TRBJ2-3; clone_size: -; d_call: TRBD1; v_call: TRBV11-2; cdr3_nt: TGTGCCAGCAACCGGGGGACAGGTATCTGGACGCAGTATTTT; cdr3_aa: CASNRGTGIWTQYF
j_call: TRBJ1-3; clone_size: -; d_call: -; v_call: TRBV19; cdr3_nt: TGTGCCAGTACGGGGCGGGACTCCTCTGGAAACACCATATATTTT; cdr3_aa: CASTGRDSSGNTIYF
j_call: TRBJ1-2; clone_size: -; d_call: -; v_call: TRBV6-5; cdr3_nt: TGTGCCAGCAGTTACTCGACAGCTAACTATGGCTACACCTTC; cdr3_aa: CASSYSTANYGYTF
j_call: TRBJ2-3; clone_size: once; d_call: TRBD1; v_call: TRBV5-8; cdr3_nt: TGTGCCAGCAGCGGCAAGGGACAGATCACAGATACGCAGTATTTT; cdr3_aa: CASSGKGQITDTQYF
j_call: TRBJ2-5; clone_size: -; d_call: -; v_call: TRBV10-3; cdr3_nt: TGTGCCATCAGTCGACGGGGGGCGCAAGAGACCCAGTACTTC; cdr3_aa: CAISRRGAQETQYF
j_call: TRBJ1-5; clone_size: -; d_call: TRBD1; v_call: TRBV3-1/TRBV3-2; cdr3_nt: TGTGCCAGCAGCCGCTCCGGGACAGATAGCAATCAGCCCCAGCATTTT; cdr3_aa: CASSRSGTDSNQPQHF
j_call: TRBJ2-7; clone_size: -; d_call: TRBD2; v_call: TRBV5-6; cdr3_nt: TGTGCCAGCAGCTTGGCCCCTAGCGGGAGAGCCTACGAGCAGTACTTC; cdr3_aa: CASSLAPSGRAYEQYF
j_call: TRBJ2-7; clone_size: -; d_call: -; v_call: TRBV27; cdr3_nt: TGTGCCAGCCGGGGAGGGGGGAGGAGTTACGAGCAGTACTTC; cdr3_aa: CASRGGGRSYEQYF